The entry below describes one T cell receptor beta chain. As yet, its antigen is unknown. This specimen comes from a study of shared clonotypes between healthy human individuals. At the level of the study: CD4 naive and CD4 memory each took three plates per donor, while CD8 naive took two and CD8 memory one.

The table came from immunoSEQ multiplex PCR; TCRdb's copy has only in-frame clones and leaves some out. This table holds around 700,000 clones, about 78% found once. Overall study findings and caveats: Generally, naive subsets came out with larger estimated richness than memory subsets.

This CDR3 region has 15 residues. The germline gives CDR1 LNHNV, CDR2 YYDKDF (reference sequence). Trimming stripped 5 bases from V and 6 bases from J, with 20 bases between. This rearrangement joins TRBV15 to TRBJ2-7; the D gene could be TRBD1 or TRBD2 (5 bases each). The sequence came from a woman in her 30s in good health. Sequenced material: memory CD4+ T cells sorted from blood. Specified subset: CD45RA-negative fraction. The CDR3: CATSYMQGARFEQYF. The CDR3 coding sequence is TGTGCCACCAGCTACATGCAGGGAGCGAGGTTCGAGCAGTACTTC.